This T cell receptor beta chain is drawn from a study of cytomegalovirus exposure and HLA in healthy donors. Primers included in the PCR were 60 Vbeta and 13 Jbeta primers. The method was immunoSEQ multiplex PCR; TCRdb's version includes in-frame clones alone and lacks a portion of them. Seen here are 85,000 to 100,000 clones, roughly three quarters observed once, and the top ten hold about 4%. The table lists this clone with a few counts. The antigen remains unidentified. Germline V gives CDR1 SGHDT, CDR2 YYEEEE. There are 14 residues in the CDR3. V lost 4 bases and J lost 0; bases outside the gene matches: 2. The study, taken as a whole, reports: In vitro, a few CMV-associated chains proved specific for CMV antigens. Some V segments could not be told apart, so they were left out, TRBV6-2 and TRBV6-3 among them.

The receptor was isolated from a woman between 40 and 50 years old in good health and CMV-seronegative. The chain employs TRBV5-6 and TRBJ2-7, with TRBD1 matching 9 bases. What was sequenced was PBMCs. CDR3 amino acids: CASSVGQGSYEQYF. The DNA for the CDR3 is TGTGCCAGCAGCGTGGGACAGGGCTCCTACGAGCAGTACTTC.